These 21 T cell receptor beta chains originate from one sample sequenced in a study of PD-1 blockade in classical Hodgkin lymphoma. As for time point: cycle 4 day 1 (C4D1), after 6 weeks of nivolumab. Each patient relapsed following autologous stem cell transplantation, and prior brentuximab vedotin exposure differed. The study isolated CD8+ T cells from thawed PBMCs by magnetic negative selection. Libraries were prepared by immunoSEQ multiplex PCR; TCRdb keeps only in-frame clonotypes and omits some of them. The repertoire holds fewer than 4,500 clones, over 60% seen once, with about 35% in the top ten. Sequences were derived from CD8+ T cells from blood, sampled before the fourth cycle of nivolumab. These receptors all stem from a human donor with classical Hodgkin lymphoma.

This chain joins TRBV4-2 and TRBJ2-1, with 7 bases matching TRBD1. Germline CDR1 is LGHNA and CDR2 is YNFKEQ. The CDR3 runs 15 residues. The V segment lost 4 bases and the J segment 0 bases; nucleotides outside the gene matches: 3. The CDR3 DNA sequence: TGTGCCAGCAGCCCGCAGGGGGACTCCTACAATGAGCAGTTCTTC. Encoded protein: CASSPQGDSYNEQFF.

The chain employs TRBV28 and TRBJ2-1; 13 nucleotides align to TRBD2. CDR3 length: 14 amino acids. Germline CDR1 and CDR2: MDHEN and SYDVKM. J was trimmed by 6 bases and V by 8 bases; bases with no gene match: 4. This CDR3 reads CASEGLAGPNEQFF. The CDR3 DNA reads TGTGCCAGCGAGGGACTAGCGGGACCCAATGAGCAGTTCTTC.

CDR3 region: CASSLGRVTEAFF. For the CDR3, the DNA is TGTGCCAGCAGCTTGGGGAGGGTTACTGAAGCTTTCTTT. The V call is TRBV5-4, the J call TRBJ1-1; D not resolved. This CDR3 contains 13 residues. CDR1 SGHNT and CDR2 YYREEE come from the germline V gene (reference sequence). Trimming left V 0 bases short and J 5 bases short, with 8 bases between.

The chain is built from TRBV5-5 and TRBJ1-1; no definite D call. V dropped 0 bases and J dropped 3 bases, with 6 bases sitting between them. This CDR3 is 13 amino acids long. Germline V gives CDR1 SGHKS, CDR2 YYEKEE (reference sequence). This CDR3 is CASSLAAHTEAFF. In nucleotides, the CDR3 is TGTGCCAGCAGCTTGGCAGCTCACACTGAAGCTTTCTTT.

The chain links TRBV14 to TRBJ2-1; TRBD2 aligns across 8 bases. Trimming removed 0 bases from V and 5 bases from J; junction bases left unmatched: 9. The CDR3 totals 17 residues. CDR1 is SGHDN and CDR2 is FVKESK in the germline V gene. The CDR3 DNA reads as TGTGCCAGCAGCCAAGACCTCGGGGGGGCCCTGGACAATGAGCAGTTCTTC. Translated: CASSQDLGGALDNEQFF. The variable domain in full, completed from reference TRBV14 and TRBJ2-1, reads EAGVTQFPSHSVIEKGQTVTLRCDPISGHDNLYWYRRVMGKEIKFLLHFVKESKQDESGMPNNRFLAERTGGTYSTLKVQPAELEDSGVYFCASSQDLGGALDNEQFFGPGTRLTVL.

This chain uses TRBV6-1 with TRBJ2-5; possible D gene TRBD2, 7 bases. CDR3 length equals 16 residues. Trimming removed 0 bases at V and 1 base at J, with 12 bases between. Germline CDR1 MNHNS, CDR2 SASEGT. Here the CDR3 reads CASSEAGGGSQETQYF. CDR3 sequence (DNA): TGTGCCAGCAGTGAAGCGGGAGGGGGTTCCCAAGAGACCCAGTACTTC.

The V gene is TRBV4-2, the J gene TRBJ1-3, with D perhaps matching TRBD1 (5 bases). Germline V CDR1 and CDR2: LGHNA, YNFKEQ. The CDR3 is 16 amino acids. V lost 3 bases and J 0 bases, leaving 12 bases between the germline ends. CDR3 region: CASSQYQDNSGNTIYF. CDR3 DNA: TGTGCCAGCAGCCAGTATCAGGACAACTCTGGAAACACCATATATTTT.

This clone was seen more than once but under ten times. The chain employs TRBV2 and TRBJ2-7; D is perhaps TRBD1 (6 bases). Trimming stripped 6 bases from V and 3 bases from J, with 12 bases between. Germline values: CDR1 SNHLY, CDR2 FYNNEI. CDR3 size: 13 residues. The CDR3, as DNA: TGTGCCAGCAGACAGGGACCGTACTACGAGCAGTACGTC. Amino acid sequence: CASRQGPYYEQYV.

The chain employs TRBV5-1 and TRBJ2-3, with TRBD2 matching 9 bases. CDR1 is SGHRS and CDR2 is YFSETQ in the germline V gene. CDR3 length equals 17 residues. V lost 0 bases to trimming and J lost 5 bases; unmatched junction nucleotides: 10. The CDR3 spells CASSLDPLAGSVDTQYF. CDR3 DNA sequence: TGCGCCAGCAGCTTGGACCCCCTAGCGGGATCAGTAGATACGCAGTATTTT.

The chain links TRBV6-5 to TRBJ1-2; D not certain. Germline V gene sequence: CDR1 MNHEY, CDR2 SVGAGI. There are 16 residues in the CDR3. V was shortened by 3 bases and J by 6 bases, with 20 bases between the two germline ends. CDR3 loop: CASSYILRAAVDGYTF. The DNA of the CDR3 is TGTGCCAGCAGTTATATACTACGCGCGGCGGTGGATGGCTACACCTTC.

The chain carries TRBV4-1 and TRBJ2-1; TRBD2 agrees at 11 bases. There are 17 residues in the CDR3. With 0 bases clipped from V and 8 bases from J, the junction kept 9 bases outside the gene matches. Germline V CDR1 and CDR2: MGHRA, YSYEKL. This CDR3 reads CASSQDLASGGNHEQFF. CDR3 DNA sequence: TGCGCCAGCAGCCAAGATCTGGCTAGCGGGGGGAACCATGAGCAGTTCTTC.

This chain joins TRBV12-2 and TRBJ2-2; the D segment call TRBD2 is taken from the table without a DNA check. TRBV12-2 corresponds to a pseudogene. This CDR3 has 18 amino acids. CDR3 amino acids: CASRLAQRGGSGTGELFF. CDR3 in DNA: TGTGCAAGTCGCTTAGCCCAAAGGGGAGGGTCGGGCACCGGGGAGCTGTTTTTT.

This clone came up a few times. The chain uses TRBV9 and TRBJ2-2, with D unresolved. Trimming cost V 4 bases and J 3 bases, with 4 bases left between them. Germline assignment: CDR1 SGDLS and CDR2 YYNGEE. CDR3 length: 12 amino acids. The CDR3 nucleotides read TGTGCCAGCAGCTCATACACCGGGGAGCTGTTTTTT. Amino acid sequence: CASSSYTGELFF.

In its sample, this clone ranks as medium-sized. The rearrangement uses TRBV27 and TRBJ2-7; D may be TRBD2 (6 bases). The CDR3 spans 15 residues. Germline V gene sequence: CDR1 MNHEY, CDR2 SMNVEV (reference sequence). Trimming stripped 5 bases from V and 2 bases from J, with 16 bases between. The CDR3 loop is CASSPIATRAYEQYV. CDR3 bases: TGTGCCAGCAGTCCGATCGCGACTAGAGCCTACGAGCAGTACGTC.

This clone came up once. The rearrangement links TRBV10-3 to TRBJ2-7; TRBD2 matches 8 bases. Trimming cost V 7 bases and J 6 bases; bases outside gene matches: 11. Germline V gene lookup returns CDR1 ENHRY and CDR2 SYGVKD. The CDR3 has 14 residues. The CDR3 nucleotides read TGTGCCATCACCCATAGCGGGATAACACGCGAGCAGTACTTC. This gives the protein CAITHSGITREQYF.

V usage is TRBV2 and J usage is TRBJ1-6, with 8 bases that match TRBD1. Trimming cost V 6 bases and J 0 bases; bases outside gene matches: 13. Germline CDR1 is SNHLY and CDR2 is FYNNEI. The CDR3 extends over 19 amino acids. CDR3 nucleotide sequence: TGTGCCAGCAGCGGGGGGGCCGACAGGGGTAGCTCCTATAATTCACCCCTCCACTTT. Its translation: CASSGGADRGSSYNSPLHF.

The chain recombines TRBV20-1 with TRBJ2-7; D unresolved. Germline CDR1 is DFQATT and CDR2 is SNEGSKA (reference sequence). The CDR3 has 10 residues. CDR3 amino acids: CSARGSTGHV. CDR3 coding DNA: TGCAGTGCTAGAGGGTCCACCGGGCACGTC.

The rearrangement uses TRBV27 and TRBJ1-4; a possible D gene is TRBD1 (5 bases). The CDR3 is made up of 17 amino acids. Germline-derived CDR1 and CDR2 are MNHEY and SMNVEV (reference sequence). V lost 6 bases to trimming and J lost 0 bases, with 17 bases between them. CDR3 protein: CASSFLQDLATNEKLFF. CDR3 DNA: TGTGCCAGCAGCTTCTTACAGGACCTTGCAACTAATGAAAAACTGTTTTTT.

The chain employs TRBV19 and TRBJ1-1, with TRBD1 matching over 7 bases. CDR3 size: 14 residues. V lost 0 bases to trimming and J lost 3 bases; unmatched junction nucleotides: 1. Germline V CDR1 and CDR2: LNHDA, SQIVND (reference sequence). As DNA, the CDR3 is TGTGCCAGTAGTATAGACAGGGGGTACACTGAAGCTTTCTTT. Translated: CASSIDRGYTEAFF.

This clone turned up a few times. This chain joins TRBV29-1 and TRBJ1-2; D may be TRBD1 (5 bases). The CDR3 totals 15 residues. CDR1 is SQVTM, CDR2 ANQGSEA, per germline. Trimming took 3 bases from V and 1 from J, leaving 15 bases between them. Here the CDR3 reads CSVDFRRGNNYGYTF. CDR3 DNA sequence: TGCAGCGTTGATTTCAGGAGGGGAAATAACTATGGCTACACCTTC.

The V call is TRBV27, the J call TRBJ2-3; no reliable D call. CDR1 and CDR2 (germline): MNHEY, SMNVEV (reference sequence). Trimming cost V 10 bases and J 1 base, with 15 bases left between them. The CDR3 consists of 14 residues. The CDR3 region has the DNA TGTGCCACCGGCGCCCCCCTTCGCACAGATACGCAGTATTTT. Its protein product is CATGAPLRTDTQYF.